Listed below are T cell receptor beta chains from one sample, sequenced in a study of T cells in Graves' hyperthyroidism and ophthalmopathy. TCRdb itself ran the multiplex PCR reads through MiXCR, one entry per CDR3 protein. This sample has around 400,000 distinct CDR3 sequences, with 15% to 18% found just once. Material for sequencing was blood. These TCRs come from a woman between 18 and 29 years old with Graves' hyperthyroidism that later progressed to Graves' ophthalmopathy. The CDR3 runs from the conserved cysteine through the conserved F or W. D genes are given only for firm matches. Some rows have no size entry. The others give once, few or many, or a class for an expanded clone.

j_call: TRBJ1-1; cdr3_length: 13; clone_size: once; v_call: TRBV2; d_call: -; cdr3_nt: TGTGCCAGCAGGACGGAACAGAACACTGAAGCTTTCTTT; cdr3_aa: CASRTEQNTEAFF
j_call: TRBJ2-1; cdr3_length: 16; clone_size: many; v_call: TRBV7-8; d_call: -; cdr3_nt: TGTGCCAGCAGCTTACGGAGGGCTGGGGCCTACAATGAGCAGTTCTTC; cdr3_aa: CASSLRRAGAYNEQFF
j_call: TRBJ2-1; cdr3_length: 13; clone_size: -; v_call: TRBV7-2; d_call: -; cdr3_nt: TGTGCCAGCAGCTTGTCTAGCGTCAGTGAGCAGTTCTTC; cdr3_aa: CASSLSSVSEQFF
j_call: TRBJ1-3; cdr3_length: 15; clone_size: many; v_call: TRBV28; d_call: TRBD1; cdr3_nt: TGTGCCAGCAGTACCCACAGGGGAGCTGGAAACACCATATATTTT; cdr3_aa: CASSTHRGAGNTIYF
j_call: TRBJ1-1; cdr3_length: 15; clone_size: many; v_call: TRBV3-1; d_call: -; cdr3_nt: TGTGCCAGCAGCCAAGGGCGCAGCATGAACACTGAAGCTTTCTTT; cdr3_aa: CASSQGRSMNTEAFF
j_call: TRBJ1-1; cdr3_length: 14; clone_size: -; v_call: TRBV25-1; d_call: TRBD1; cdr3_nt: TGTGCCAGCAGTCATCAGGGGGCCGTGACTGAAGCTTTCTTT; cdr3_aa: CASSHQGAVTEAFF
j_call: TRBJ2-2; cdr3_length: 16; clone_size: few; v_call: TRBV20-1; d_call: -; cdr3_nt: TGCAGTGCTAGAGGTGGGCTGAGATTGAACACCGGGGAGCTGTTTTTT; cdr3_aa: CSARGGLRLNTGELFF
j_call: TRBJ2-5; cdr3_length: 15; clone_size: few; v_call: TRBV5-1; d_call: TRBD2; cdr3_nt: TGCGCCAGCAGGGGGACTACCGGGAACCAAGAGACCCAGTACTTC; cdr3_aa: CASRGTTGNQETQYF
j_call: TRBJ2-1; cdr3_length: 14; clone_size: many; v_call: TRBV20-1; d_call: -; cdr3_nt: TGCAGTGCTAGAGGGGGGGCTGCCTACAATGAGCAGTTCTTC; cdr3_aa: CSARGGAAYNEQFF
j_call: TRBJ1-1; cdr3_length: 14; clone_size: many; v_call: TRBV27; d_call: TRBD1; cdr3_nt: TGTGCCAGTTCTGAGACAGGGGGGAACACTGAAGCTTTCTTT; cdr3_aa: CASSETGGNTEAFF
j_call: TRBJ2-1; cdr3_length: 14; clone_size: few; v_call: TRBV6-1; d_call: TRBD2; cdr3_nt: TGTGCCAGCAGTGAGACTAGCGGGGCTAATGAGCAGTTCTTC; cdr3_aa: CASSETSGANEQFF
j_call: TRBJ2-1; cdr3_length: 17; clone_size: many; v_call: TRBV6-1; d_call: TRBD2; cdr3_nt: TGTGCCAGCAGTTCCACTAGCGGTACCTTGCGTTTACGGGAGCAGTTCTTC; cdr3_aa: CASSSTSGTLRLREQFF
j_call: TRBJ1-2; cdr3_length: 14; clone_size: few; v_call: TRBV14; d_call: -; cdr3_nt: TGTGCCAGCAGCCAAGTCCCAGCGACCTATGGCTACGCCTTC; cdr3_aa: CASSQVPATYGYAF
j_call: TRBJ2-5; cdr3_length: 14; clone_size: -; v_call: TRBV4-3; d_call: -; cdr3_nt: TGCGCCAGCAGCCAAGGCGGGAATAGCGAGACCCAGTACTTC; cdr3_aa: CASSQGGNSETQYF
j_call: TRBJ2-3; cdr3_length: 15; clone_size: -; v_call: TRBV19; d_call: -; cdr3_nt: TGTGCCAGTAGTACCGGGGCGGGCTGGACAGATACGCAGTATTTT; cdr3_aa: CASSTGAGWTDTQYF
j_call: TRBJ2-5; cdr3_length: 13; clone_size: few; v_call: TRBV7-9; d_call: -; cdr3_nt: TGTGCCAGCAGCTTATTCGGTGGAGAGACCCAGTACTTC; cdr3_aa: CASSLFGGETQYF
j_call: TRBJ2-3; cdr3_length: 15; clone_size: many; v_call: TRBV7-3; d_call: TRBD1; cdr3_nt: TGTGCCAGCAGCTTAAGACAGGGTAGCACAGATACGCAGTATTTT; cdr3_aa: CASSLRQGSTDTQYF
j_call: TRBJ2-7; cdr3_length: 14; clone_size: many; v_call: TRBV7-2; d_call: -; cdr3_nt: TGTGCCAGCAGCTTACAAATCCCCTCCTACGAGCAGTACTTC; cdr3_aa: CASSLQIPSYEQYF
j_call: TRBJ2-2; cdr3_length: 15; clone_size: many; v_call: TRBV5-1; d_call: TRBD2; cdr3_nt: TGCGCCAGCAGCAGCGGGACTAGTGGCGCCGGGGAGCTGTTTTTT; cdr3_aa: CASSSGTSGAGELFF
j_call: TRBJ1-5; cdr3_length: 14; clone_size: -; v_call: TRBV28; d_call: TRBD1; cdr3_nt: TGTGCCAGCAGGGACAGGGTGAGCAATCAGCCCCAGCATTTT; cdr3_aa: CASRDRVSNQPQHF
j_call: TRBJ2-7; cdr3_length: 15; clone_size: many; v_call: TRBV12-3/TRBV12-4; d_call: -; cdr3_nt: TGTGCCAGCAGTTTGCAAGGACCAGGAGGCTACGAGCAGTACTTC; cdr3_aa: CASSLQGPGGYEQYF
j_call: TRBJ1-4; cdr3_length: 16; clone_size: many; v_call: TRBV7-6; d_call: -; cdr3_nt: TGTGCCAGCAGCGCCGGGTCAACCGCAACTAATGAAAAACTGTTTTTT; cdr3_aa: CASSAGSTATNEKLFF
j_call: TRBJ1-5; cdr3_length: 15; clone_size: few; v_call: TRBV6-1; d_call: -; cdr3_nt: TGTGCCAGCAGTGAAGGAGGGGTGAGCAATCAGCCCCAGCATTTT; cdr3_aa: CASSEGGVSNQPQHF
j_call: TRBJ2-3; cdr3_length: 12; clone_size: -; v_call: TRBV6-5; d_call: -; cdr3_nt: TGTGCCAGCAGTTACTCGAGAGGTACGCAGTATTTT; cdr3_aa: CASSYSRGTQYF
j_call: TRBJ2-2; cdr3_length: 16; clone_size: many; v_call: TRBV10-3; d_call: TRBD2; cdr3_nt: TGTGCCATCAGATCCCGGGAGGGCCCCAACACCGGGGAGCTGTTTTTT; cdr3_aa: CAIRSREGPNTGELFF
j_call: TRBJ2-2; cdr3_length: 13; clone_size: many; v_call: TRBV3-1; d_call: -; cdr3_nt: TGTGCCAGCAGCCATACTCGGGGCGGGGAGCTGTTTTTT; cdr3_aa: CASSHTRGGELFF
j_call: TRBJ2-5; cdr3_length: 12; clone_size: -; v_call: TRBV6-6; d_call: -; cdr3_nt: TGTGCCAGCAGTTACTCGGAAGAGACCCAGTACTTC; cdr3_aa: CASSYSEETQYF
j_call: TRBJ1-6; cdr3_length: 14; clone_size: -; v_call: TRBV5-6; d_call: -; cdr3_nt: TGTGCCAGCAGCCCGACAGGCCCTAATTCACCCCTCCACTTT; cdr3_aa: CASSPTGPNSPLHF
j_call: TRBJ1-3; cdr3_length: 16; clone_size: -; v_call: TRBV6-2/TRBV6-3; d_call: -; cdr3_nt: TGTGCCAGCAGTTACGAGAGGCAGAGCTCTGGAAACACCATATATTTT; cdr3_aa: CASSYERQSSGNTIYF
j_call: TRBJ1-1; cdr3_length: 15; clone_size: many; v_call: TRBV2; d_call: TRBD1; cdr3_nt: TGTGCCAAAGACCGGGACAGGGGCCTTAACACTGAAGCTTTCTTT; cdr3_aa: CAKDRDRGLNTEAFF
j_call: TRBJ2-7; cdr3_length: 14; clone_size: -; v_call: TRBV4-1; d_call: -; cdr3_nt: TGCGCCAGCGGCCAAGCCGGGATCGAATACGAGCAGTACTTC; cdr3_aa: CASGQAGIEYEQYF
j_call: TRBJ2-6; cdr3_length: 15; clone_size: many; v_call: TRBV6-2/TRBV6-3; d_call: -; cdr3_nt: TGTGCCAGCACCATGACAGCCTCTGGGGCCAACGTCCTGACTTTC; cdr3_aa: CASTMTASGANVLTF
j_call: TRBJ2-7; cdr3_length: 14; clone_size: many; v_call: TRBV30; d_call: -; cdr3_nt: TGTGCCTGGAGAAGGGGGGGAAATTCCTACGAGCAGTACTTC; cdr3_aa: CAWRRGGNSYEQYF
j_call: TRBJ2-7; cdr3_length: 13; clone_size: -; v_call: TRBV19; d_call: TRBD1; cdr3_nt: TGTGCCAGTAGTCCGGACAGGGCCAACGAGCAGTACTTC; cdr3_aa: CASSPDRANEQYF
j_call: TRBJ2-5; cdr3_length: 15; clone_size: few; v_call: TRBV27; d_call: -; cdr3_nt: TGTGCCAGCAGTTTGGTGGTGGGCAGTGGGGAGACCCAGTACTTC; cdr3_aa: CASSLVVGSGETQYF
j_call: TRBJ1-5; cdr3_length: 16; clone_size: many; v_call: TRBV18; d_call: TRBD1; cdr3_nt: TGTGCCAGCTCTGCCATGGACAGGGGCGTGAATCAGCCCCAGCATTTT; cdr3_aa: CASSAMDRGVNQPQHF
j_call: TRBJ2-2; cdr3_length: 15; clone_size: many; v_call: TRBV7-9; d_call: -; cdr3_nt: TGTGCCAGCAGCTTAATCGCAGCGAACACCGGGGAGCTGTTTTTT; cdr3_aa: CASSLIAANTGELFF